One sample yielded the 7 T cell receptor beta chains listed below, sequenced in a study of CD8 T cells in ankylosing spondylitis. TCRdb passed the 5' RACE reads through MiXCR, listing each CDR3 protein once. The data show around 130,000 distinct CDR3 sequences, with roughly 18% seen just once and roughly a third held by the top ten. General observations from the study: Blood from ankylosing spondylitis patients appeared to carry a characteristic eight-variant TCR beta motif.

These receptors lack a known antigen. Input material: blood, either unsorted or a sorted T cell fraction (not recorded which). Source of these receptors: a male donor with ankylosing spondylitis.

The chain carries TRBV9 and TRBJ1-2; no reliable D call. V lost 0 bases and J 0 bases, leaving 6 bases between the germline ends. CDR3 length equals 14 residues. Per germline, CDR1 SGDLS and CDR2 YYNGEE. In DNA form, the CDR3 reads TGTGCCAGCAGCGTAGGTGCGGCTAACTATGGCTACACCTTC. Its translation: CASSVGAANYGYTF.

The chain uses TRBV27 and TRBJ1-1; tentatively, D is TRBD1 (5 bases). Trimming stripped 5 bases from V and 4 bases from J, with 17 bases between. Per the germline V gene, CDR1 is MNHEY and CDR2 is SMNVEV (reference sequence). There are 15 residues in the CDR3. As DNA, the CDR3 is TGTGCCAGCAGTCCCGGGACGCAGCCGCGCACTGAAGCTTTCTTT. Residues: CASSPGTQPRTEAFF.

The chain recombines TRBV7-9 with TRBJ2-7, with 13 nucleotides matching TRBD2. After removal of 6 bases from V and 5 bases from J, the junction contained 4 bases not matched to a gene. This CDR3 spans 14 amino acids. Germline loops: CDR1 SEHNR, CDR2 FQNEAQ (reference sequence). The CDR3 spells CASSGLAGVHEQYF. CDR3 in DNA: TGTGCCAGCAGTGGACTAGCGGGAGTCCACGAGCAGTACTTC. The full variable domain, its missing parts supplied by reference TRBV7-9 and TRBJ2-7, is DTGVSQNPRHKITKRGQNVTFRCDPISEHNRLYWYRQTLGQGPEFLTYFQNEAQLEKSRLLSDRFSAERPKGSFSTLEIQRTEQGDSAMYLCASSGLAGVHEQYFGPGTRLTVT.

There are a few counts of this clonotype. V gene TRBV28 combines with J gene TRBJ2-2; no reliable D call. The V end lost 3 bases, the J end lost 6 bases, and 8 bases lay between the germline ends. Germline values: CDR1 MDHEN, CDR2 SYDVKM. CDR3 size: 13 residues. The CDR3 here is CASSFTGSGELFF. In nucleotides, the CDR3 is TGTGCCAGCAGTTTTACCGGCTCCGGGGAGCTGTTTTTT.

This clonotype has only a few counts. The chain couples TRBV7-2 to TRBJ2-7; 9 positions agree with TRBD2. V trimming: 0 bases; J trimming: 4 bases; junction bases outside the gene matches: 4. CDR1 is SGHTA, CDR2 FQGNSA, per germline. This CDR3 contains 15 residues. The CDR3 region is CASSLASSGVYEQYF. The CDR3 bases are TGTGCCAGCAGCTTAGCGTCTAGCGGGGTTTACGAGCAGTACTTC. Using reference TRBV7-2 and TRBJ2-7 for the parts outside the CDR3, the full variable domain is GAGVSQSPSNKVTEKGKDVELRCDPISGHTALYWYRQSLGQGLEFLIYFQGNSAPDKSGLPSDRFSAERTGGSVSTLTIQRTQQEDSAVYLCASSLASSGVYEQYFGPGTRLTVT.

This clonotype was seen a few times. This chain joins TRBV28 and TRBJ2-6; D is undetermined. The CDR3 extends over 15 amino acids. Germline values: CDR1 MDHEN, CDR2 SYDVKM. V was clipped by 6 bases and J by 2 bases, with 11 bases between them. The CDR3 region has the DNA TGTGCCAGCAGGGTTAGGTCGGCTGGGGCCAACGTCCTGACTTTC. The encoded protein is CASRVRSAGANVLTF.

This clonotype appeared a few times. The chain carries TRBV2 and TRBJ2-7; D is uncertain. The germline V gene encodes CDR1 SNHLY and CDR2 FYNNEI. Trimming left V 3 bases short and J 3 bases short, with 15 bases between. The CDR3 sequence is 15 residues long. The CDR3 sequence: CASSDSVSANYEQYF. The CDR3 DNA reads TGTGCCAGCAGTGATTCGGTCTCTGCAAACTACGAGCAGTACTTC.